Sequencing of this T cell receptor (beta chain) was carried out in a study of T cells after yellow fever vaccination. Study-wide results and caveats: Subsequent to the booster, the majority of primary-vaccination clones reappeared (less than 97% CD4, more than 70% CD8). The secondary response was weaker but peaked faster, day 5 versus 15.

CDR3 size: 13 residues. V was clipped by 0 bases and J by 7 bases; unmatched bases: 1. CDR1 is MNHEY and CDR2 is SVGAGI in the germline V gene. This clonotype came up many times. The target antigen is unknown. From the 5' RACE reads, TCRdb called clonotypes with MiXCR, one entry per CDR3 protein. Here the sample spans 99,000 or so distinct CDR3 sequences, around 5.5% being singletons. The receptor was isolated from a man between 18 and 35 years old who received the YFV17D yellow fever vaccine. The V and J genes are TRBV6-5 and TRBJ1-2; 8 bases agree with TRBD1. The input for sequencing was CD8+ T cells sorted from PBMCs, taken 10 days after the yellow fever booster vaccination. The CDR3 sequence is CASSYSDRGGYTF. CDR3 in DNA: TGTGCCAGCAGTTACTCCGACAGGGGTGGCTACACCTTC.